The 24 T cell receptor beta chains reported below all come from one sample, sequenced in a study of T cells in Graves' hyperthyroidism and ophthalmopathy. The investigators amplified TCR beta CDR3 regions from RNA transcripts. HTBI primers were employed in a first-round RT-PCR of the TCR CDR3. TCRdb re-called the multiplex PCR reads with MiXCR, one entry per CDR3 protein. Of 640,000 or so distinct CDR3 sequences in the sample, more than 13% were seen once. Sequenced input: blood. The receptors stem from a woman aged 18-35 years with Graves' ophthalmopathy.

This clonotype was observed many times. This chain links TRBV20-1 with TRBJ1-1; 7 bases are a match to TRBD1. This CDR3 comprises 13 residues. The germline V gene encodes CDR1 DFQATT and CDR2 SNEGSKA (reference sequence). V dropped 6 bases and J dropped 6; count of bases not matched to a gene: 10. The CDR3 region has the DNA TGCAGTGCCCCGAGGGGGACAGCTGCTGAAGCTTTCTTT. Protein product: CSAPRGTAAEAFF.

This clonotype was seen repeatedly, ten times or more. The chain combines TRBV2 with TRBJ2-5; D is unresolved. Germline values: CDR1 SNHLY, CDR2 FYNNEI. Deletions cut 6 bases from V and 1 base from J, with 3 bases between. The CDR3 covers 11 residues. CDR3 DNA: TGTGCCAGCAGGGTCCAAGAGACCCAGTACTTC. Its translation is CASRVQETQYF.

This clonotype occurred many times. CDR3: CASTAGEYSTDTQYF. Written as DNA, the CDR3 is TGTGCCAGCACCGCCGGGGAGTATAGCACAGATACGCAGTATTTT. This chain uses TRBV2 with TRBJ2-3; weak D call: TRBD2 (5 bases). The CDR3 covers 15 residues. Trimming cost V 7 bases and J 0 bases, with 14 bases left between them. Germline values: CDR1 SNHLY, CDR2 FYNNEI.

This clonotype occurred a few times. The chain joins TRBV7-3 to TRBJ2-5; 10 bases line up with TRBD2. Germline assignment: CDR1 SGHTA and CDR2 FQGTGA. The CDR3 is 18 residues long. With V trimmed by 0 bases and J by 2 bases, 9 bases remained unmatched. The CDR3 DNA is TGTGCCAGCAGCTTAACTGGTCTAGCGGGAGTCCCACAAGAGACCCAGTACTTC. This sequence encodes CASSLTGLAGVPQETQYF. Variable domain in full (rest from reference TRBV7-3 and TRBJ2-5): GAGVSQTPSNKVTEKGKYVELRCDPISGHTALYWYRQSLGQGPEFLIYFQGTGAADDSGLPNDRFFAVRPEGSVSTLKIQRTERGDSAVYLCASSLTGLAGVPQETQYFGPGTRLLVL.

This clonotype came up many times. The chain joins TRBV5-1 to TRBJ1-2; D perhaps matches TRBD1 (5 bases). This CDR3 has 15 residues. Per germline, CDR1 SGHRS and CDR2 YFSETQ. The germline V and J ends were trimmed by 3 bases and 2 bases, with 14 bases remaining between them. CDR3 sequence reads: CASSSGTATNYGYTF. CDR3 coding DNA: TGCGCCAGCAGCTCAGGGACCGCAACCAACTATGGCTACACCTTC. Full variable domain (remainder filled in from reference TRBV5-1 and TRBJ1-2): KAGVTQTPRYLIKTRGQQVTLSCSPISGHRSVSWYQQTPGQGLQFLFEYFSETQRNKGNFPGRFSGRQFSNSRSEMNVSTLELGDSALYLCASSSGTATNYGYTFGSGTRLTVV.

This clonotype has ten or more counts. The CDR3 DNA sequence: TGTGCCAGCAGCTTAGATCGGGCCCTCCCCCCCTACGAGCAGTACTTC. Protein sequence: CASSLDRALPPYEQYF. The genes are TRBV11-2 and TRBJ2-7, with D hard to call. Germline V gives CDR1 SGHAT, CDR2 FQNNGV. V was cut by 0 bases and J by 2 bases, with 14 bases left in between. This CDR3 is built from 16 residues. Drawing the rest from reference TRBV11-2 and TRBJ2-7, the complete variable domain is EAGVAQSPRYKIIEKRQSVAFWCNPISGHATLYWYQQILGQGPKLLIQFQNNGVVDDSQLPKDRFSAERLKGVDSTLKIQPAKLEDSAVYLCASSLDRALPPYEQYFGPGTRLTVT.

This clonotype was seen many times. J is TRBJ2-5 and V is TRBV7-3, with a tentative D call TRBD2 (7 bases). This CDR3 is 16 amino acids long. Looked up from germline, CDR1 is SGHTA and CDR2 is FQGTGA. The V and J ends lost 1 base and 0 bases respectively, with 12 bases between them. CDR3 DNA: TGTGCCAGCAGCTTAATGGGGGGGCGGAACCAAGAGACCCAGTACTTC. This translates into CASSLMGGRNQETQYF.

This chain connects TRBV5-6 to TRBJ1-2; D ambiguous. V was cut by 1 base and J by 0 bases, with 10 bases left in between. The CDR3 runs 15 residues. In germline, CDR1 is SGHDT, CDR2 YYEEEE. CDR3 loop: CASSLRVWANYGYTF. In nucleotides, the CDR3 is TGTGCCAGCAGCTTGAGGGTTTGGGCTAACTATGGCTACACCTTC.

This clonotype was seen a few times. The chain is built from TRBV9 and TRBJ1-1; D is uncertain. This CDR3 spans 15 amino acids. CDR1 is SGDLS and CDR2 is YYNGEE in the germline V gene. The ends were cut back, 0 bases at V and 0 bases at J, with 9 bases in the middle. The CDR3 coding sequence is TGTGCCAGCAGCGTAGAAGGAAACCTGAACACTGAAGCTTTCTTT. Encoded protein: CASSVEGNLNTEAFF.

The V and J genes are TRBV7-9 and TRBJ1-3; no definite D call. There are 14 residues in the CDR3. The germline V gene has CDR1 SEHNR and CDR2 FQNEAQ (reference sequence). The germline V and J ends were trimmed by 5 bases and 0 bases, with 8 bases remaining between them. The CDR3 coding sequence is TGTGCCAGCAGCCACGGTACCTCTGGAAACACCATATATTTT. Protein sequence: CASSHGTSGNTIYF. Complete variable domain (other parts from reference TRBV7-9 and TRBJ1-3): DTGVSQNPRHKITKRGQNVTFRCDPISEHNRLYWYRQTLGQGPEFLTYFQNEAQLEKSRLLSDRFSAERPKGSFSTLEIQRTEQGDSAMYLCASSHGTSGNTIYFGEGSWLTVV.

This sequence joins TRBV5-4 and TRBJ2-1; TRBD2 matches 7 bases. The trim removed 5 bases at V and 6 bases at J, leaving 11 bases unmatched. The CDR3 extends over 15 amino acids. The germline V gene has CDR1 SGHNT and CDR2 YYREEE (reference sequence). The chain's CDR3 is CASRSIGLVVNEQFF. CDR3 DNA: TGTGCCAGCAGATCCATTGGACTAGTTGTCAATGAGCAGTTCTTC.

This clonotype was counted only a few times. The rearrangement joins TRBV20-1 to TRBJ2-2; 7 bases line up with TRBD2. CDR1 is DFQATT, CDR2 SNEGSKA, per germline (reference sequence). V lost 0 bases, J lost 3 bases, and 10 bases stayed unmatched. This CDR3 spans 17 amino acids. The CDR3: CSARDRGVRSDTGELFF. CDR3 sequence (DNA): TGCAGTGCTAGAGATCGGGGGGTGAGATCGGACACCGGGGAGCTGTTTTTT.

This sequence joins TRBV4-1 and TRBJ1-4; a possible D gene is TRBD1 (6 bases). The V end was cut by 1 base, the J end by 7 bases, with 10 bases between. Germline CDR1 is MGHRA and CDR2 is YSYEKL. The length of the CDR3 is 14 residues. The CDR3 reads CASSQGGATEKLFF. CDR3 in DNA: TGCGCCAGCAGCCAAGGGGGGGCCACTGAAAAACTGTTTTTT.

This clonotype was recorded many times. The chain has TRBV7-2 and TRBJ2-1, with TRBD2 as a possible D gene (5 bases). V dropped 0 bases and J dropped 7 bases, with 19 bases sitting between them. This CDR3 comprises 17 residues. The germline V gene has CDR1 SGHTA and CDR2 FQGNSA. As DNA, the CDR3 is TGTGCCAGCAGCTTAGCAAGTTCGGGGATAGGTGGAAATGAGCAGTTCTTC. Amino acids: CASSLASSGIGGNEQFF.

This clonotype was picked up many times. This chain links TRBV7-2 with TRBJ2-7; 8 bases align to TRBD2. CDR1 and CDR2 (germline): SGHTA, FQGNSA. With V trimmed by 4 bases and J by 2 bases, 4 bases remained unmatched. The CDR3 loop spans 14 amino acids. CDR3 sequence (DNA): TGTGCCAGCAGCTACACTAGCGGACCCTACGAGCAGTACTTC. This codes for CASSYTSGPYEQYF.

This clonotype was counted ten times or more. The V gene is TRBV4-1, the J gene TRBJ2-7; a weak D match, TRBD1 (6 bases). The CDR3 runs to 13 residues. In germline, CDR1 is MGHRA, CDR2 YSYEKL. Deletions cut 1 base from V and 7 bases from J, with 11 bases between. CDR3 in amino acids: CASSQVRGKEQYF. The CDR3 DNA reads as TGCGCCAGCAGCCAAGTTAGGGGGAAAGAGCAGTACTTC.

This clonotype has more than one count but fewer than ten. This rearrangement joins TRBV3-1 to TRBJ2-1; TRBD2 matches 7 bases. The germline gives CDR1 LGHDT, CDR2 YNNKEL (reference sequence). Losses at the gene ends were 7 bases for V and 6 bases for J; bases not matched to a gene: 9. The CDR3 is made up of 14 amino acids. The CDR3 region is CASTRGEVGNEQFF. In DNA form, the CDR3 reads TGTGCCAGCACCCGGGGGGAGGTGGGCAATGAGCAGTTCTTC.

This clonotype appeared many times. The V and J genes are TRBV3-1 and TRBJ2-1; no clear D gene. Germline CDR1 and CDR2: LGHDT and YNNKEL (reference sequence). The V and J ends lost 4 bases and 0 bases respectively, with 7 bases between them. CDR3 size: 14 residues. This CDR3 reads CASSPHNSYNEQFF. CDR3 bases: TGTGCCAGCAGCCCGCATAACTCCTACAATGAGCAGTTCTTC.

This clonotype was observed a few times. The J gene is TRBJ2-7, the V gene TRBV4-3; D possibly corresponds to TRBD2 (6 bases). The CDR3 length is 16 residues. Germline V lookup: CDR1 LGHNA, CDR2 YSLEER. The ends were cut back, 4 bases at V and 5 bases at J, with 21 bases in the middle. The CDR3 here is CASSRSWGENPHEQYF. For the CDR3, the DNA is TGCGCCAGCAGCCGATCGTGGGGGGAGAATCCCCACGAGCAGTACTTC.

Many counts were recorded for this clonotype. This chain uses TRBV27 with TRBJ2-5; 8 bases fit TRBD1. Germline CDR1 reads MNHEY; CDR2 reads SMNVEV (reference sequence). The V gene end was trimmed by 1 base and the J gene end by 3 bases; junction bases not matched to a gene: 10. CDR3 size: 17 residues. The CDR3 loop is CASSLFWDRWGEETQYF. CDR3 nucleotide sequence: TGTGCCAGCAGTTTATTTTGGGACAGGTGGGGAGAAGAGACCCAGTACTTC.

The genes are TRBV10-3 and TRBJ1-5, with a possible D match to TRBD1 (6 bases). Trimming shortened V by 0 bases and J by 5 bases, and 14 bases separated the two germline ends. The germline V gene encodes CDR1 ENHRY and CDR2 SYGVKD. CDR3 length: 16 residues. CDR3 residues: CAISESSQGTDQPQHF. DNA of the CDR3: TGTGCCATCAGTGAGTCGTCTCAGGGGACGGATCAGCCCCAGCATTTT.

The V and J genes are TRBV6-1 and TRBJ1-1; D is possibly TRBD1 (5 bases). Germline CDR1 and CDR2: MNHNS and SASEGT. CDR3 length equals 15 residues. The V and J ends lost 6 bases and 1 base respectively, with 15 bases between them. The CDR3 DNA sequence: TGTGCCAGCAGCCTAGACCGGGGGAGGAACACTGAAGCTTTCTTT. Its translation: CASSLDRGRNTEAFF.

This clonotype occurred a few times. A much bigger clone sits one base away, suggesting this may be a read error. The V gene is TRBV28, the J gene TRBJ1-5; D not resolved. The CDR3 totals 14 residues. Germline values: CDR1 MDHEN, CDR2 SYDVKM. V gave up 4 bases and J gave up 4 bases, with 11 bases separating them. As DNA, the CDR3 is TGTGCCAGCAGTTCACCCCTGGGAAATCAGCCCCAGCATTTT. This gives the protein CASSSPLGNQPQHF.

The table lists this clonotype with a few counts. The chain combines TRBV30 with TRBJ2-3, with TRBD2 matching 9 bases. The V gene's germline CDR1 is GTSNPN and CDR2 SVGIG (reference sequence). CDR3 length equals 16 residues. The V segment lost 8 bases and the J segment 0 bases; nucleotides outside the gene matches: 12. Here the CDR3 reads CALGLAKPSSTDTQYF. CDR3 coding DNA: TGTGCCCTCGGACTAGCGAAACCCTCTAGCACAGATACGCAGTATTTT.